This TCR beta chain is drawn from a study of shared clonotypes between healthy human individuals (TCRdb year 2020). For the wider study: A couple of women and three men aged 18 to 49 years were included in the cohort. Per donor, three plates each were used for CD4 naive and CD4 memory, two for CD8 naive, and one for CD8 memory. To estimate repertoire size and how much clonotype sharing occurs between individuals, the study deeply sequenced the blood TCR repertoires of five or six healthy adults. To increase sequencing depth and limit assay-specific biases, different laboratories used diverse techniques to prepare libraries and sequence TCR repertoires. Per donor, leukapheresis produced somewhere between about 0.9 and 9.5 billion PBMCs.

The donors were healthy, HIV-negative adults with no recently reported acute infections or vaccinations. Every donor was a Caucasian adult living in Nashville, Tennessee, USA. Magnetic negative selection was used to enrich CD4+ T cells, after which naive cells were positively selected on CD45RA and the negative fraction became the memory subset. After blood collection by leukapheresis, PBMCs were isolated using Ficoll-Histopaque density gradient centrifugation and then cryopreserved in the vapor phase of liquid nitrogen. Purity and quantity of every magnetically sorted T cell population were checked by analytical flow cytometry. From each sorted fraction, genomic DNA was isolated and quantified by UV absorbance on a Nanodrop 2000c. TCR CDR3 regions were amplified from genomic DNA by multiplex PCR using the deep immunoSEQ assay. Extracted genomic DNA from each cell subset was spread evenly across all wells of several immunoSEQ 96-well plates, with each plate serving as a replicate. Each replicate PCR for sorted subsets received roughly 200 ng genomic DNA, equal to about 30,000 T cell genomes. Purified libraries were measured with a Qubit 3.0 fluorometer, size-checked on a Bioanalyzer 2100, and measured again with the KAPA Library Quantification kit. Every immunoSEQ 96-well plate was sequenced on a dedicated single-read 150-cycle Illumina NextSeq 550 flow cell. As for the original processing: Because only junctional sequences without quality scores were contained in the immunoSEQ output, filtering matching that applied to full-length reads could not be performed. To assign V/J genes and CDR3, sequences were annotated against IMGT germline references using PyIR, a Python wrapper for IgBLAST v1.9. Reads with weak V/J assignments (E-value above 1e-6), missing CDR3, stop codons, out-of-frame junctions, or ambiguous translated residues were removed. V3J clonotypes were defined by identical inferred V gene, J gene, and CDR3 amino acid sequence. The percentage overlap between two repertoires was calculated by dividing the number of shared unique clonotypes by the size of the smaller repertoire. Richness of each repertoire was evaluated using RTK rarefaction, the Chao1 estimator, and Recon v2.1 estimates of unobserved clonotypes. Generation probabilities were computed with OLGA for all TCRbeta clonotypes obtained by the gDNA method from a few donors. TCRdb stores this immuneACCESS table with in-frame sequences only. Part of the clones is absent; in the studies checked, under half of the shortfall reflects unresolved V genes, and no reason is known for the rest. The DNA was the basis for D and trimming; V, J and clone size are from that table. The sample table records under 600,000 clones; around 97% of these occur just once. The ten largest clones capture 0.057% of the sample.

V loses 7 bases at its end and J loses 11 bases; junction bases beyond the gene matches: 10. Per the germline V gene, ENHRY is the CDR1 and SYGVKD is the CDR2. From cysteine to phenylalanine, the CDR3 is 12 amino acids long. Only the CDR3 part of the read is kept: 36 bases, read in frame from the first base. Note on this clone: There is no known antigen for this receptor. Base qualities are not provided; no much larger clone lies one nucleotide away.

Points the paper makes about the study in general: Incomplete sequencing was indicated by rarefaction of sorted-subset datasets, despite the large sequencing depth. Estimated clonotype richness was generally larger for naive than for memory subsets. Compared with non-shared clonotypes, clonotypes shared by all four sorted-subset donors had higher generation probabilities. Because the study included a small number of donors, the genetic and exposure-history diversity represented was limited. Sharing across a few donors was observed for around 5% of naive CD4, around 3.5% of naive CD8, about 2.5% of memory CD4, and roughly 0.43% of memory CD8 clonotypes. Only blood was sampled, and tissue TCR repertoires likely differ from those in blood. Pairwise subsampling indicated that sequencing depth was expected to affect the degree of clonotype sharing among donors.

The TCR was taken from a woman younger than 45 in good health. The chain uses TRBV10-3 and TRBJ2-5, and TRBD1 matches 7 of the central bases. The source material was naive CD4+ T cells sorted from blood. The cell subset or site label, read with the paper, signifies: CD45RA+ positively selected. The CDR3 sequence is CAIMVSLGQQYF. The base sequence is TGTGCCATCATGGTTAGTTTGGGACAGCAGTACTTC.